This T cell receptor beta chain was recorded in a study of T cells after yellow fever vaccination. The V end lost 5 bases, the J end lost 0 bases, and 15 bases lay between the germline ends. CDR3 length: 16 residues. CDR1 is SEHNR, CDR2 FQNEAQ, per germline (reference sequence). This clonotype was seen repeatedly, ten times or more. Antigen unknown. TCRdb ran MiXCR on the 5' RACE reads and lists one entry per CDR3 protein. The sample consists of nearly 70,000 distinct CDR3 sequences, 6.5% of them appearing once. Study conclusions and caveats: There was a possibility that FACS-sorted repertoires contained abundant clonotypes contaminating from the bulk population.

Source: CD8+ T cells sorted from PBMCs, taken roughly 47 days after the first yellow fever vaccination. The receptor comes from a man aged 18 to 30 who received the YFV17D yellow fever vaccine. This rearrangement joins TRBV7-9 to TRBJ2-3, with D perhaps TRBD2 (6 bases). CDR3 DNA: TGTGCCAGCAGCCCAAGCTTGCGGGGAAGCACAGATACGCAGTATTTT. Translated: CASSPSLRGSTDTQYF.